Only a few counts were recorded for the clone carrying this T cell receptor beta chain. This specimen belongs to a study of regulatory T cells in long-lasting Graves disease. Indicated time point: newly diagnosed GD, antithyroid drugs for less than 3 months. The TCR library was made from RNA that had been extracted from PBMCs in TRIzol. The authors built TCR beta libraries using iRepertoire HTBI primers and Arm-PCR of CDR3 regions. TCRdb itself ran the multiplex PCR reads through MiXCR, one entry per CDR3 protein. The profile covers about 470,000 distinct CDR3 sequences, with around 16% appearing a single time and more than 10% taken by the ten largest. Germline V gene data show CDR1 as DFQATT and CDR2 as SNEGSKA (reference sequence). The CDR3 totals 16 residues. V was pared by 1 base and J by 0 bases, with 10 bases between. The same data also contributed to another study, on T cells in Graves' hyperthyroidism and ophthalmopathy. From that second work: The patients, who ranged from 18 to 65 in age, presented with newly diagnosed hyperthyroidism lasting under 2 months. The HTBI primer set drove a first-round RT-PCR of the TCR CDR3.

The TCR originated in a man aged 35 to 55 with Graves disease. V and J are TRBV20-1 and TRBJ2-6, with D tentatively TRBD1 (5 bases). The material was peripheral blood mononuclear cells (PBMCs), obtained at new diagnosis, from a patient treated with antithyroid drugs. CDR3 coding DNA: TGCAGTGCTAGAGGGACAACAACCTCTGGGGCCAACGTCCTGACTTTC. Its translation: CSARGTTTSGANVLTF.